The 25 T cell receptor beta chains in this list originate from one sample, sequenced in a study of T cells in localized non-small cell lung cancer. Produced via immunoSEQ multiplex PCR; TCRdb's table is partial and in-frame only. The sample carries around 90,000 clones, roughly 75% recorded once. The source was PBMCs, collected before any cancer treatment. Receptor source: a man aged 35-75 years with stage II squamous cell lung carcinoma.

The V call is TRBV28, the J call TRBJ2-5; 9 bases agree with TRBD1. Germline V lookup: CDR1 MDHEN, CDR2 SYDVKM. V dropped 6 bases and J dropped 2; count of bases not matched to a gene: 7. CDR3 size: 15 residues. The CDR3 protein is CASREPGQGQETQYF. Here the CDR3 DNA reads TGTGCCAGCAGGGAACCGGGACAGGGACAAGAGACCCAGTACTTC.

This clone has a handful of counts. In DNA, the CDR3 is TGTGCCAGCAGTGTGATGGGGGGCGAGTATGAAAAACTGTTTTTT. It yields the protein CASSVMGGEYEKLFF. The chain recombines TRBV7-2 with TRBJ1-4; D is perhaps TRBD1 (6 bases). The CDR3 spans 15 residues. V lost 6 bases and J 6 bases, leaving 17 bases between the germline ends. Germline V CDR1 and CDR2: SGHTA, FQGNSA.

The chain uses TRBV28 and TRBJ1-5; no reliable D call. This CDR3 spans 13 amino acids. The V gene's germline CDR1 is MDHEN and CDR2 SYDVKM. V was shortened by 6 bases and J by 2 bases, with 8 bases between the two germline ends. The CDR3: CASRANGNQPQHF. The CDR3 DNA reads as TGTGCCAGCAGGGCTAATGGCAATCAGCCCCAGCATTTT.

This clone came up once. The chain joins TRBV19 to TRBJ1-1; D remains unclear. The CDR3 is 11 amino acids. The germline V gene has CDR1 LNHDA and CDR2 SQIVND (reference sequence). Trimming removed 10 bases at V and 3 bases at J, with 9 bases between. CDR3 DNA sequence: TGTGCCATTCCAGGACACACTGAAGCTTTCTTT. Amino acid sequence: CAIPGHTEAFF.

The chain uses TRBV5-1 and TRBJ1-1; possible D gene TRBD1, 5 bases. Trimming left V 0 bases short and J 0 bases short, with 9 bases between. CDR1 and CDR2 from the germline V gene are SGHRS and YFSETQ. This CDR3 is built from 15 residues. CDR3 sequence reads: CASSLGGGVNTEAFF. CDR3 bases: TGCGCCAGCAGCTTGGGCGGGGGAGTGAACACTGAAGCTTTCTTT.

This clone was observed once. The chain joins TRBV19 to TRBJ2-5, with TRBD1 as a possible D gene (6 bases). Germline V gene sequence: CDR1 LNHDA, CDR2 SQIVND (reference sequence). This CDR3 is 15 amino acids long. The ends were cut back, 4 bases at V and 2 bases at J, with 14 bases in the middle. CDR3 sequence: CASSRLGARQETQYF. CDR3 nucleotides: TGTGCCAGTAGTAGATTGGGGGCGCGTCAAGAGACCCAGTACTTC.

This clone was observed a single time. The chain has TRBV13 and TRBJ1-1; D remains ambiguous. The V end lost 6 bases, the J end lost 4 bases, and 12 bases lay between the germline ends. The CDR3 runs to 13 residues. Looked up from germline, CDR1 is PRHDT and CDR2 is FYEKMQ (reference sequence). CDR3 region: CASSFTTATEAFF. The DNA for the CDR3 is TGTGCCAGCAGTTTTACTACCGCCACTGAAGCTTTCTTT.

This clone was counted between two and nine times. J is TRBJ2-3 and V is TRBV9; TRBD2 agrees at 7 bases. V was pared by 0 bases and J by 4 bases, with 8 bases of the junction left unmatched. This CDR3 contains 16 residues. From germline, CDR1 is SGDLS and CDR2 YYNGEE. CDR3 sequence (DNA): TGTGCCAGCAGCGTAGCTGGCGGGAGAAGTGCAGATACGCAGTATTTT. Its translation: CASSVAGGRSADTQYF.

This chain joins TRBV6-1 and TRBJ1-5, with D hard to call. Germline CDR1 reads MNHNS; CDR2 reads SASEGT. This CDR3 region has 14 residues. Trimming removed 0 bases from V and 6 bases from J, with 9 bases in between. CDR3 coding DNA: TGTGCCAGCAGTGAAGCCGGGGTTATTCAGCCCCAGCATTTT. Translation: CASSEAGVIQPQHF.

The chain is built from TRBV5-6 and TRBJ2-4; D unclear. This CDR3 is 17 amino acids long. V was cut by 4 bases and J by 0 bases, with 17 bases left in between. Germline V gene data show CDR1 as SGHDT and CDR2 as YYEEEE. DNA of the CDR3: TGTGCCAGCAGCCCTACCGACAACCCTCTAGCCAAAAACATTCAGTACTTC. Translating gives CASSPTDNPLAKNIQYF.

V and J are TRBV5-1 and TRBJ1-3; D unresolved. Germline loops: CDR1 SGHRS, CDR2 YFSETQ. The length of the CDR3 is 15 residues. V was shortened by 0 bases and J by 1 base, with 8 bases between the two germline ends. In nucleotides, the CDR3 is TGCGCCAGCAGCTTGGCCACGGGGTCTGGAAACACCATATATTTT. Residues: CASSLATGSGNTIYF.

This clone appeared a single time. The chain employs TRBV5-1 and TRBJ1-6; TRBD1 might be the D (5 bases). The CDR3 covers 15 residues. Looked up from germline, CDR1 is SGHRS and CDR2 is YFSETQ. V was clipped by 0 bases and J by 13 bases, with 17 bases between them. The CDR3 DNA follows: TGCGCCAGCAGCTTGGTCCAGGGTCAAGGAAGGCCCCTCCACTTT. This gives the protein CASSLVQGQGRPLHF.

V gene TRBV7-2 combines with J gene TRBJ2-7; 9 bases agree with TRBD1. Germline CDR1 SGHTA, CDR2 FQGNSA. This CDR3 contains 13 residues. V lost 5 bases to trimming and J lost 4 bases; unmatched junction nucleotides: 3. CDR3: CASSPGQGYEQYF. The CDR3 DNA reads as TGTGCCAGCAGCCCCGGACAGGGGTACGAGCAGTACTTC.

This clone was counted a few times. J is TRBJ1-2 and V is TRBV2; unclear D gene. The CDR3 contains 12 residues. Germline assignment: CDR1 SNHLY and CDR2 FYNNEI. The V end was cut by 6 bases, the J end by 5 bases, with 10 bases between. CDR3 DNA sequence: TGTGCCAGCAGCCCGGATCCTTATGGCTACACCTTC. This codes for CASSPDPYGYTF.

This chain connects TRBV19 to TRBJ1-2, with D possibly being TRBD1 (5 bases). The CDR3 contains 13 residues. V lost 7 bases and J 1 base, leaving 10 bases between the germline ends. Germline V CDR1 and CDR2: LNHDA, SQIVND (reference sequence). The CDR3 loop reads CASTRGYNYGYTF. CDR3 coding DNA: TGTGCCAGTACGAGGGGATATAACTATGGCTACACCTTC.

The V gene is TRBV6-5, the J gene TRBJ2-5, with 7 bases fitting TRBD2. The trim removed 6 bases at V and 1 base at J, leaving 8 bases unmatched. The CDR3 loop spans 15 amino acids. Germline lookup yields CDR1 MNHEY and CDR2 SVGAGI. The DNA for the CDR3 is TGTGCCAGCAGGGAGAGCGGGACCTTCCAAGAGACCCAGTACTTC. This gives the protein CASRESGTFQETQYF.

This clone was counted between two and nine times. The chain recombines TRBV19 with TRBJ2-4; a weak D match, TRBD1 (5 bases). Germline V gene data show CDR1 as LNHDA and CDR2 as SQIVND (reference sequence). V was trimmed by 7 bases and J by 6 bases, leaving 19 bases between them. CDR3 size: 15 residues. This chain's CDR3 is CASTITGPGANIQYF. CDR3 in DNA: TGTGCCAGTACCATCACAGGACCAGGAGCAAACATTCAGTACTTC.

The rearrangement links TRBV11-3 to TRBJ2-1; 10 bases map to TRBD2. Germline loops: CDR1 SGHNT, CDR2 YENEEA. Trimming at V came to 1 base and at J to 7 bases, leaving 4 bases not matched to a gene. The CDR3 length is 15 residues. CDR3 nucleotides: TGTGCCAGCAGCTTAGGTCGGACTAGCGGAAATGAGCAGTTCTTC. Protein: CASSLGRTSGNEQFF.

The chain has TRBV4-3 and TRBJ1-4; 10 bases line up with TRBD1. The germline V gene has CDR1 LGHNA and CDR2 YSLEER. CDR3 length: 17 amino acids. J was trimmed by 5 bases and V by 4 bases; bases with no gene match: 10. The CDR3 DNA is TGCGCCAGCAGCCCGACAGCTTCGGACAGGGGGAATGAAAAACTGTTTTTT. Protein: CASSPTASDRGNEKLFF.

This chain uses TRBV5-4 with TRBJ1-3; TRBD1 might be the D (6 bases). This CDR3 has 14 residues. V lost 2 bases to trimming and J lost 0 bases, with 6 bases between them. The V gene's germline CDR1 is SGHNT and CDR2 YYREEE (reference sequence). CDR3 sequence (DNA): TGTGCCAGCAGCTTACAGGGCTCTGGAAACACCATATATTTT. It encodes CASSLQGSGNTIYF.

Comments on this clone: A read error may account for a junction end that differs from germline. V gene TRBV7-7 combines with J gene TRBJ1-2, with D unclear. The CDR3 is 14 residues long. The germline V gene encodes CDR1 SSHAT and CDR2 FNYEAQ (reference sequence). The CDR3 nucleotides are TGTGCTAGCAGCTTAGACTCGGCGAAGGCTGGCTACACCTTC. Translated, it gives CASSLDSAKAGYTF.

DNA for the CDR3: TGTGCCAGCAGTTTGGCCACAGGGGCTACTAATGAAAAACTGTTTTTT. This translates into CASSLATGATNEKLFF. This sequence joins TRBV6-5 and TRBJ1-4; 7 nucleotides align to TRBD1. This CDR3 comprises 16 residues. After removal of 4 bases from V and 2 bases from J, the junction contained 7 bases not matched to a gene. Germline CDR1 and CDR2: MNHEY and SVGAGI.

The CDR3 region has the DNA TGTGCCAGTAGTTTGCTGCGGAATGAAAAACTGTTTTTT. Protein product: CASSLLRNEKLFF. The chain recombines TRBV19 with TRBJ1-4; D gene unclear. Germline assignment: CDR1 LNHDA and CDR2 SQIVND (reference sequence). V was trimmed by 5 bases and J by 5 bases, leaving 9 bases between them. The CDR3 totals 13 residues.

V usage is TRBV7-2 and J usage is TRBJ2-5; weak D call: TRBD2 (7 bases). CDR1 and CDR2 from the germline V gene are SGHTA and FQGNSA. The CDR3 is 17 amino acids. Deletions cut 1 base from V and 4 bases from J, with 19 bases between. CDR3 in DNA: TGTGCCAGCAGCTTAGGATTAGGGGGGGGCCTGGGAGAGACCCAGTACTTC. Amino acids: CASSLGLGGGLGETQYF.

The chain is built from TRBV6-6 and TRBJ1-1, with no clear D. V lost 5 bases and J 1 base, leaving 8 bases between the germline ends. The CDR3 sequence is 13 residues long. Germline-derived CDR1 and CDR2 are MNHNY and SVGAGI (reference sequence). In nucleotides, the CDR3 is TGTGCCAGCAGTCAAACAGCGAACACTGAAGCTTTCTTT. The encoded protein is CASSQTANTEAFF.